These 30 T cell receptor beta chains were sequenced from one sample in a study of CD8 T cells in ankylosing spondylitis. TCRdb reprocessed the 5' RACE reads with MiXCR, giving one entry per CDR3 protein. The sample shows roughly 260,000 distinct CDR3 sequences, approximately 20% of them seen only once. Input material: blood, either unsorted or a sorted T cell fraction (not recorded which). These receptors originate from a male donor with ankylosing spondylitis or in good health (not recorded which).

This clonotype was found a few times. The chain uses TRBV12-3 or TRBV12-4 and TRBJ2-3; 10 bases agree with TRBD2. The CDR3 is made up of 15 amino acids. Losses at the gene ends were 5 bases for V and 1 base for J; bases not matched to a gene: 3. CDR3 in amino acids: CASSLSGGGTDTQYF. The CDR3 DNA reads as TGTGCCAGCAGTCTGAGCGGGGGGGGCACAGATACGCAGTATTTT.

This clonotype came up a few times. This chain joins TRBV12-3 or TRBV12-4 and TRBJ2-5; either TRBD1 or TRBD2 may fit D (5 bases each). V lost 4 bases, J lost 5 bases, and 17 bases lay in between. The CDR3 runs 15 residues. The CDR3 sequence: CASSSGGTLQETQYF. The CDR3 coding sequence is TGTGCCAGCAGTTCTGGGGGAACCTTGCAGGAGACCCAGTACTTC.

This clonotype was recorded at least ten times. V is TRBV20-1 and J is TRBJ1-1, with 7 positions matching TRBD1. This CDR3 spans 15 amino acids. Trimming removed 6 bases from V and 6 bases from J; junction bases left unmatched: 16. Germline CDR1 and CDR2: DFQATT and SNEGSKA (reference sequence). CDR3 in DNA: TGCAGTGCCCTCAGGGGGGGGATCCGAAACGCTGAAGCTTTCTTT. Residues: CSALRGGIRNAEAFF.

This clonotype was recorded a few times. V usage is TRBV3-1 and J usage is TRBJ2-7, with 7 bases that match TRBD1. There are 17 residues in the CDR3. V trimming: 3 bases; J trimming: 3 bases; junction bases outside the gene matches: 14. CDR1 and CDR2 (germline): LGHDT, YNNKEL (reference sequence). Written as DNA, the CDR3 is TGTGCCAGCAGCCAGACCACTGACGGGACAGAGGACTACGAGCAGTACGTC. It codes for CASSQTTDGTEDYEQYV.

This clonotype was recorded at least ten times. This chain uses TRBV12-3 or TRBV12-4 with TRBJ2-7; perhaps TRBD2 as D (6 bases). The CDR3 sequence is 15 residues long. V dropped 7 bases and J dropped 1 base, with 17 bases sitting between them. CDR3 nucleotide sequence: TGTGCCAGCAACGGTCCGGGACTCATATCCTACGAGCAGTACGTC. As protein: CASNGPGLISYEQYV.

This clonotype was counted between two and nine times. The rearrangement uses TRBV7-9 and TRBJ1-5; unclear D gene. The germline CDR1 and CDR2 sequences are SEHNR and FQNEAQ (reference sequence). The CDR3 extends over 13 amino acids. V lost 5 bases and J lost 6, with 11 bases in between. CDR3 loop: CASSPEGSQPQHF. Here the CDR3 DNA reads TGTGCCAGCAGCCCCGAAGGTTCTCAGCCCCAGCATTTT.

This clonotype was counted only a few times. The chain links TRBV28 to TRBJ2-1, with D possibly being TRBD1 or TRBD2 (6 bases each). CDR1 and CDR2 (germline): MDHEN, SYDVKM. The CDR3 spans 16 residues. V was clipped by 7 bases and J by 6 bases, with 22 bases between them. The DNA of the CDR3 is TGTGCCAGCACCAGACCCGGGCCGGGGGCGAGCAATGAGCAGTTCTTC. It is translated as CASTRPGPGASNEQFF.

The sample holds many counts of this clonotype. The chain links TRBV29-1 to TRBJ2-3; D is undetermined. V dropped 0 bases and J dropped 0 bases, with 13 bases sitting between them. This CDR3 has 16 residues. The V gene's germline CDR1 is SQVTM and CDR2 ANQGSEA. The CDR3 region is CSVEDPPFHSTDTQYF. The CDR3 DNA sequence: TGCAGCGTTGAAGACCCCCCCTTTCATAGCACAGATACGCAGTATTTT.

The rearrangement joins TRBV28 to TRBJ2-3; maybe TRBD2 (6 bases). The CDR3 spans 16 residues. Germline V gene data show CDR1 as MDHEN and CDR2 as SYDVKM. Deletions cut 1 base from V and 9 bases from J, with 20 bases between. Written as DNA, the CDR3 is TGTGCCAGCAGTTTATCGCGGGGCCAAGCGGGCAGCACGCAGTATTTT. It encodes CASSLSRGQAGSTQYF.

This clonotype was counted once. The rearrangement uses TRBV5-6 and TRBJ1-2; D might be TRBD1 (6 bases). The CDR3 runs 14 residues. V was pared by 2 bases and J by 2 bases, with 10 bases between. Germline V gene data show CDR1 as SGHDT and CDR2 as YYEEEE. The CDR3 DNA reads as TGTGCCAGCAGCTTACCAGGGGAGAACTATGGCTACACCTTC. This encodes CASSLPGENYGYTF.

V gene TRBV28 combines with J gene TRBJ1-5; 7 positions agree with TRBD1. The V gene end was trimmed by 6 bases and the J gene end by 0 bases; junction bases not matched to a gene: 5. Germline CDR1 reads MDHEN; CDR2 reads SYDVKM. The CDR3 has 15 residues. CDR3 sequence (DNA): TGTGCCAGCAGGCGACAGGGAAATAGCAATCAGCCCCAGCATTTT. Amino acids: CASRRQGNSNQPQHF.

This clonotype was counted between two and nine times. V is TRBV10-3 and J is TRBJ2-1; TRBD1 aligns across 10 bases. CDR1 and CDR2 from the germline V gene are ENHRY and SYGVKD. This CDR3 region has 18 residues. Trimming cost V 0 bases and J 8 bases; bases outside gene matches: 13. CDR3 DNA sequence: TGTGCCATCAGTGAGTCGACTCCTAGGACAGGGGGTTTGGATGAGCAGTTCTTC. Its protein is CAISESTPRTGGLDEQFF.

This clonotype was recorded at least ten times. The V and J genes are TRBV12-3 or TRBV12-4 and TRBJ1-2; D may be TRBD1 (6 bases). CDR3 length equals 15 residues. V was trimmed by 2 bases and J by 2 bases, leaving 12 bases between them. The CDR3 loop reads CASSLIRGLNYGYTF. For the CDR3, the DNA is TGTGCCAGCAGTTTAATCAGGGGCCTCAACTATGGCTACACCTTC.

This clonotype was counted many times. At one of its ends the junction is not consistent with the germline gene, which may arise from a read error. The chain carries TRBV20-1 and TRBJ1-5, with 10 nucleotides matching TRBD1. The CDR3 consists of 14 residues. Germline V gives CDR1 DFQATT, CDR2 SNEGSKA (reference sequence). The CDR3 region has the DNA TGCAGTGCGAGAGCCGGGACAGGGGCCCAGCCCCAGCATTTT. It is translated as CSARAGTGAQPQHF.

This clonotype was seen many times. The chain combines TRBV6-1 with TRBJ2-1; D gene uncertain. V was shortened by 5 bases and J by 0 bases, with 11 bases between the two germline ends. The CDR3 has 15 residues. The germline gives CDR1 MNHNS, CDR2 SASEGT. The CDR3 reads CASSQGRSSYNEQFF. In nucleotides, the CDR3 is TGTGCCAGCAGTCAAGGACGGAGCTCCTACAATGAGCAGTTCTTC.

The chain's CDR3 is CASSLGGAPYNEQFF. The CDR3 DNA sequence: TGTGCCAGCAGTTTAGGCGGGGCCCCCTACAATGAGCAGTTCTTC. This sequence joins TRBV28 and TRBJ2-1; TRBD2 is a possible D gene (6 bases). Trimming removed 2 bases at V and 2 bases at J, with 10 bases between. The length of the CDR3 is 15 residues. Germline V gene data show CDR1 as MDHEN and CDR2 as SYDVKM.

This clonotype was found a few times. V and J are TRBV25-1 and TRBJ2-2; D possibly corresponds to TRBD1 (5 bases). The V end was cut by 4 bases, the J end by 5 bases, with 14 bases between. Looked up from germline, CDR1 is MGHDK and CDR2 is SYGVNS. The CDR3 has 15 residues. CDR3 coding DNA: TGTGCCAGCAGTGCGGCAAGACCAGGGACCGGGGAGCTGTTTTTT. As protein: CASSAARPGTGELFF.

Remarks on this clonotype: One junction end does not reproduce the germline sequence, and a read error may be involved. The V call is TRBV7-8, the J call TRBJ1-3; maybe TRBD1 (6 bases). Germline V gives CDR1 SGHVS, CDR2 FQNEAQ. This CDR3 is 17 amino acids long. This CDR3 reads CACSLAPRTDSGNTIYF. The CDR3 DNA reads TGTGCCTGCAGCTTAGCCCCTCGGACAGATTCTGGAAACACCATATATTTT.

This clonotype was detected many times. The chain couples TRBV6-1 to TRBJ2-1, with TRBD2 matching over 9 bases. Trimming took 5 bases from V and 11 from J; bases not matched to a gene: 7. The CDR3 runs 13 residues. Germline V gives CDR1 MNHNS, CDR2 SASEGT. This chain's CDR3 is CASSTLAGDKQFF. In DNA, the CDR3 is TGTGCCAGCAGTACCTTAGCGGGAGATAAGCAGTTCTTC.

The CDR3 sequence: CASSELMGNSPLHF. DNA for the CDR3: TGTGCCAGCAGTGAATTAATGGGAAATTCACCCCTCCACTTT. The chain is built from TRBV25-1 and TRBJ1-6; unclear D gene. Trimming took off 1 base at V and 7 bases at J, with 8 bases between the two ends. The germline V gene has CDR1 MGHDK and CDR2 SYGVNS. The CDR3 totals 14 residues.

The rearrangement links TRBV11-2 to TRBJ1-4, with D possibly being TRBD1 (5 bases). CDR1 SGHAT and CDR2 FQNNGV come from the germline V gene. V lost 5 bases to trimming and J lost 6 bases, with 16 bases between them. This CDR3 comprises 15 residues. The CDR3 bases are TGTGCCAGCAGCCCAGGGACGTCGGCGGATGAAAAACTGTTTTTT. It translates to CASSPGTSADEKLFF.

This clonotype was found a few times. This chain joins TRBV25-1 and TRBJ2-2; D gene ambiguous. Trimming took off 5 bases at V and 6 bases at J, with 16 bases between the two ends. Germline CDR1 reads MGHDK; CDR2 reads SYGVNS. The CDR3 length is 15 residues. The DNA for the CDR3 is TGTGCCAGCAGTCCTGGAAGGGATTTCGCCGGGGAGCTGTTTTTT. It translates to CASSPGRDFAGELFF.

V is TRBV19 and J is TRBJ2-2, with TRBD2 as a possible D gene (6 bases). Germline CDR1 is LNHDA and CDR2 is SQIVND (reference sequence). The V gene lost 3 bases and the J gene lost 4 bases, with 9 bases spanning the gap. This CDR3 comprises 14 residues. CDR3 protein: CASSIKGGTGELFF. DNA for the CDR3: TGTGCCAGTAGTATCAAGGGAGGCACCGGGGAGCTGTTTTTT.

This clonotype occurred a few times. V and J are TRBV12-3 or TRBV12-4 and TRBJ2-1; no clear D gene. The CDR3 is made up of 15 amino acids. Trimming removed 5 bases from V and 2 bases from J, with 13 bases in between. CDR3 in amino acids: CASSKTTSPYNEQFF. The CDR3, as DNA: TGTGCCAGCAGTAAGACGACCTCACCCTACAATGAGCAGTTCTTC.

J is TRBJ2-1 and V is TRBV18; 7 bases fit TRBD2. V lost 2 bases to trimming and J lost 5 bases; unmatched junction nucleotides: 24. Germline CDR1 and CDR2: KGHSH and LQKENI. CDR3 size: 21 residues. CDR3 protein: CASSPNRSGGSSRPRNNEQFF. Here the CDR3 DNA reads TGTGCCAGCTCACCAAACCGGAGCGGCGGGAGTTCTCGCCCTCGGAACAATGAGCAGTTCTTC.

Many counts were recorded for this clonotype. The CDR3 coding sequence is TGTGCCACCAGTAATAGACGGGACACCGGGGAGCTGTTTTTT. It encodes CATSNRRDTGELFF. The chain is built from TRBV24-1 and TRBJ2-2; no reliable D call. CDR3 length equals 14 residues. Trimming took 6 bases from V and 3 from J, leaving 10 bases between them. The germline CDR1 and CDR2 sequences are KGHDR and SFDVKD.

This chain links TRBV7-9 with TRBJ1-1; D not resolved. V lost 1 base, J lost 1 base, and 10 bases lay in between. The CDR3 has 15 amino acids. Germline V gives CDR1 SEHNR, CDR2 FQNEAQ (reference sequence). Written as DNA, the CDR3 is TGTGCCAGCAGCTTAGACATCGGAGAGAACACTGAAGCTTTCTTT. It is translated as CASSLDIGENTEAFF. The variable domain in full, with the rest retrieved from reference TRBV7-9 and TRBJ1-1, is DTGVSQNPRHKITKRGQNVTFRCDPISEHNRLYWYRQTLGQGPEFLTYFQNEAQLEKSRLLSDRFSAERPKGSFSTLEIQRTEQGDSAMYLCASSLDIGENTEAFFGQGTRLTVV.

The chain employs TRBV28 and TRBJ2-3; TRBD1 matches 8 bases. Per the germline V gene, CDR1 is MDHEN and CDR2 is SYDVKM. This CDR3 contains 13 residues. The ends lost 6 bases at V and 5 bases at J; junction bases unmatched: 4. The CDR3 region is CASSWTGIDTQYF. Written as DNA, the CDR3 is TGTGCCAGCAGCTGGACAGGGATAGATACGCAGTATTTT.

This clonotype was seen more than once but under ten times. The CDR3 nucleotides are TGTGCCAGCAGCCTTTCTCGACAGAACCAAGAGACCCAGTACTTC. Translation: CASSLSRQNQETQYF. V and J are TRBV7-2 and TRBJ2-5; D possibly corresponds to TRBD1 (5 bases). The germline CDR1 and CDR2 sequences are SGHTA and FQGNSA. CDR3 size: 15 residues. The V gene lost 5 bases and the J gene lost 0 bases, with 13 bases spanning the gap. The complete variable domain, with remaining parts taken from reference TRBV7-2 and TRBJ2-5, reads GAGVSQSPSNKVTEKGKDVELRCDPISGHTALYWYRQSLGQGLEFLIYFQGNSAPDKSGLPSDRFSAERTGGSVSTLTIQRTQQEDSAVYLCASSLSRQNQETQYFGPGTRLLVL.

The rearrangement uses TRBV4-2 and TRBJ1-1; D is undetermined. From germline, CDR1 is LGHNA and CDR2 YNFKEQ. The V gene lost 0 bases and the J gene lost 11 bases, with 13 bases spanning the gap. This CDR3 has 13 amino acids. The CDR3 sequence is CASSQDRGFGAFF. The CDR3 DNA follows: TGTGCCAGCAGCCAAGATCGAGGGTTTGGGGCTTTCTTT.